The text below deals with one TCR beta chain. Antigen: not known. The ends lost 2 bases at V and 2 bases at J; junction bases unmatched: 8. There are 16 residues in the CDR3. Germline values: CDR1 SGDLS, CDR2 YYNGEE. The donors were part of the validation cohort, which consisted of roughly 120 subjects and was separate from the first cohort of several hundred subjects. The record originates from a study of cytomegalovirus exposure and HLA in healthy donors. Study-wide results and limits: Cytomegalovirus-associated TCR beta chains were listed, numbering 164. The authors confirmed in vitro that a few CMV-associated chains were specific for CMV antigens. Within the roughly 120 validation repertoires, first-cohort TCR clusters tended to co-occur, according to a later analysis.

The data were produced by immunoSEQ multiplex PCR, yet TCRdb's version contains in-frame clones alone and is incomplete. The data show 95,000 to 120,000 clones, with under 97% seen just once and around 0.65% held by the top ten. The source material was PBMCs. This chain links TRBV9 with TRBJ2-3, with TRBD2 matching over 7 bases. This receptor was taken from a woman under 30 in good health and CMV-seronegative. CDR3 residues: CASSVASGDYTDTQYF. In nucleotides, the CDR3 is TGTGCCAGCAGCGTGGCCAGCGGGGACTACACAGATACGCAGTATTTT.